This T cell receptor (beta chain) came from a study of blood T cell repertoires in COVID-19. Per the original data handling: Amplified reference gene primers provided the basis for estimating nucleated cell counts. Assay used: immunoSEQ multiplex PCR; TCRdb lists only in-frame clones, some missing. V and J calls and clone size are those listed in that table; D and trimming were worked out from the DNA. Among about 180,000 clones, 70% to 90% were seen once, and the ten largest hold 3% to 3.5%. The V segment lost 5 bases and the J segment 7 bases; nucleotides outside the gene matches: 13. CDR3 length equals 17 residues. Germline values: CDR1 SGHTA, CDR2 FQGNSA.

The receptor comes from a man in his sixties with acute or convalescent COVID-19. Specimen: peripheral blood. The V and J genes are TRBV7-2 and TRBJ2-7, with 14 nucleotides matching TRBD2. DNA for the CDR3: TGTGCCAGCAGCCCAAGAGCCGGGACTAGCGGGAGAAATGAGCAGTACTTC. It translates to CASSPRAGTSGRNEQYF.